This T cell receptor beta chain was sequenced in a study of OX40 agonist ivuxolimab in advanced cancers. Here immunoSEQ multiplex PCR was the method, and the copy in TCRdb shows in-frame clones only, minus some. The sample has under 65,000 clones, 90% to 95% seen once. There are 15 residues in the CDR3. The germline V gene encodes CDR1 SEHNR and CDR2 FQNEAQ (reference sequence). With V trimmed by 7 bases and J by 2 bases, 5 bases remained unmatched. The material was CD4+ or CD8+ T cells sorted from blood, obtained in a trial of the OX40 agonist ivuxolimab. The origin of this receptor is an adult with an advanced solid tumor such as melanoma, head and neck, liver or kidney cancer. The rearrangement links TRBV7-9 to TRBJ2-1; 10 nucleotides align to TRBD2. The CDR3 protein is CASTPSGGAYNEQFF. For the CDR3, the DNA is TGTGCCAGCACCCCTAGCGGGGGCGCCTACAATGAGCAGTTCTTC.